Shown below are 10 T cell receptor beta chains from a single sample sequenced in a study of Ad26.COV2.S vaccination and SARS-CoV-2 variants. Clones were sequenced by immunoSEQ multiplex PCR, and TCRdb holds only the in-frame ones, with some missing. The data show 200,000 to 300,000 clones, with more than 75% seen just once and approximately 11% held by the top ten. The treatment denotes: roughly 18 received Ad26.COV2.S at low or high dose, single or two shots; about five received placebo; per-sample allocation not given. Sampling took place 63 days after the first vaccine or placebo injection. Sample: peripheral blood, taken in a trial of Ad26.COV2.S vaccine versus placebo. All receptors come from a person between 18 and 65 years old who received the Ad26.COV2.S COVID-19 vaccine or a placebo.

V is TRBV9 and J is TRBJ1-2, with 10 bases that match TRBD1. This CDR3 spans 13 amino acids. V shed 4 bases and J 8 bases; nucleotides not matched to a gene: 5. CDR1 is SGDLS and CDR2 is YYNGEE in the germline V gene. The CDR3 sequence: CASSTQTGGGYTF. DNA for the CDR3: TGTGCCAGCAGCACTCAGACAGGGGGCGGCTACACCTTC.

J is TRBJ2-5 and V is TRBV4-3; 7 positions match TRBD2. CDR3 size: 15 residues. The V gene's germline CDR1 is LGHNA and CDR2 YSLEER. V was clipped by 0 bases and J by 6 bases; unmatched bases: 7. DNA of the CDR3: TGCGCCAGCAGCCAAGATGGGGGGAGGGGCCAGACCCAGTACTTC. Translating it yields CASSQDGGRGQTQYF.

This clone was seen a single time. V gene TRBV5-4 combines with J gene TRBJ1-4; D remains ambiguous. The CDR3 sequence is 16 residues long. Between the trimmed V and J ends, which lost 0 bases and 7 bases, there was a span of 16 bases. CDR1 and CDR2 from the germline V gene are SGHNT and YYREEE (reference sequence). The CDR3 spells CASSLEYRVRSEKLFF. CDR3 DNA sequence: TGTGCCAGCAGCTTGGAATATCGGGTTCGTAGTGAAAAACTGTTTTTT.

This clone was found once. V and J are TRBV7-2 and TRBJ2-7; the match to TRBD2 covers 10 bases. V was clipped by 4 bases and J by 5 bases; unmatched bases: 5. CDR1 and CDR2 from the germline V gene are SGHTA and FQGNSA. The CDR3 covers 14 residues. The CDR3 loop is CASSSLAGDHEQYF. The CDR3 DNA sequence: TGTGCCAGCAGCTCCCTAGCGGGAGATCACGAGCAGTACTTC.

The chain recombines TRBV4-3 with TRBJ1-6; maybe TRBD1 (5 bases). Per germline, CDR1 LGHNA and CDR2 YSLEER. The V gene lost 0 bases and the J gene lost 2 bases, with 8 bases spanning the gap. This CDR3 is built from 16 residues. CDR3 DNA sequence: TGCGCCAGCAGCCAAGACTTAGGGGCCTATAATTCACCCCTCCACTTT. This codes for CASSQDLGAYNSPLHF.

This clone appeared once. The rearrangement links TRBV4-2 to TRBJ1-3; D remains ambiguous. The CDR3 runs 18 residues. Germline CDR1 is LGHNA and CDR2 is YNFKEQ. Trimming removed 0 bases at V and 0 bases at J, with 15 bases between. The CDR3 is CASSQDTYSPSSGNTIYF. DNA of the CDR3: TGTGCCAGCAGCCAAGATACCTATTCACCTAGCTCTGGAAACACCATATATTTT.

The chain combines TRBV12-3 or TRBV12-4 with TRBJ1-1; D gene unclear. Trimming took 7 bases from V and 5 from J, leaving 14 bases between them. CDR3 size: 13 residues. The CDR3 here is CASIFRSGTEAFF. As DNA, the CDR3 is TGTGCCAGCATTTTCCGTTCGGGGACTGAAGCTTTCTTT.

This clone was seen a single time. The rearrangement uses TRBV9 and TRBJ1-1; D is ambiguous. The V gene lost 2 bases and the J gene lost 0 bases, with 5 bases spanning the gap. CDR3 length: 13 amino acids. Germline V gene lookup returns CDR1 SGDLS and CDR2 YYNGEE. The CDR3, as DNA: TGTGCCAGCAGCGTGATGATGAACACTGAAGCTTTCTTT. It specifies CASSVMMNTEAFF.

The chain links TRBV28 to TRBJ1-2; 8 nucleotides align to TRBD1. Per the germline V gene, CDR1 is MDHEN and CDR2 is SYDVKM. Germline trimming cut 2 bases from V and 7 bases from J; bases unmatched to any gene: 15. CDR3 length: 17 amino acids. In DNA, the CDR3 is TGTGCCAGCAGTTTACCACCCAGTGGCAGGGGGCGCATTGGCTACACCTTC. It encodes CASSLPPSGRGRIGYTF.

A remark on this clone: This sample includes further DNA sequences coding for the same CDR3. The chain carries TRBV9 and TRBJ2-3; D uncertain. The germline V gene has CDR1 SGDLS and CDR2 YYNGEE. The CDR3 consists of 15 residues. The ends were cut back, 0 bases at V and 2 bases at J, with 10 bases in the middle. The CDR3 here is CASSVGGGSTDTQYF. DNA for the CDR3: TGTGCCAGCAGCGTAGGCGGCGGCTCCACAGATACGCAGTATTTT.